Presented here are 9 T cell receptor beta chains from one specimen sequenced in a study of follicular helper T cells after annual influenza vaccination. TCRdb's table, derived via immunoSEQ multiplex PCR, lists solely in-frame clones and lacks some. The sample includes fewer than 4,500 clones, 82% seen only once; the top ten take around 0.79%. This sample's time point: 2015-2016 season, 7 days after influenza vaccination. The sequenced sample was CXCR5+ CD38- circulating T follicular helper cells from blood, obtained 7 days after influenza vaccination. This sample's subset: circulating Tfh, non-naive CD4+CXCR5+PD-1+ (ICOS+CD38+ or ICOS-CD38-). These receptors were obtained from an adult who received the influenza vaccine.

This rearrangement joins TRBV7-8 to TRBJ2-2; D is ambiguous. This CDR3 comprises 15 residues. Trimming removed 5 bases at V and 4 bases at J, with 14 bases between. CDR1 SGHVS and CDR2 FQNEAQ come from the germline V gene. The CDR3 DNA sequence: TGTGCCAGCAGCCTCAATTCTGGGGTCACCGGGGAGCTGTTTTTT. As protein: CASSLNSGVTGELFF. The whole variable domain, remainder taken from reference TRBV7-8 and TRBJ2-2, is GAGVSQSPRYKVAKRGQDVALRCDPISGHVSLFWYQQALGQGPEFLTYFQNEAQLDKSGLPSDRFFAERPEGSVSTLKIQRTQQEDSAVYLCASSLNSGVTGELFFGEGSRLTVL.

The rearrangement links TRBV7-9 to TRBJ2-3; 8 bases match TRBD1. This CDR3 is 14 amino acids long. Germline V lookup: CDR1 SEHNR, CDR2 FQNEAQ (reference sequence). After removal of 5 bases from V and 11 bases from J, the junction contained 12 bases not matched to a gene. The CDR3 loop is CASSLPPPGQVQYF. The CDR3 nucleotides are TGTGCCAGCAGCCTGCCCCCTCCGGGACAGGTGCAGTATTTT. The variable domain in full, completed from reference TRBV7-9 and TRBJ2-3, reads DTGVSQNPRHKITKRGQNVTFRCDPISEHNRLYWYRQTLGQGPEFLTYFQNEAQLEKSRLLSDRFSAERPKGSFSTLEIQRTEQGDSAMYLCASSLPPPGQVQYFGPGTRLTVL.

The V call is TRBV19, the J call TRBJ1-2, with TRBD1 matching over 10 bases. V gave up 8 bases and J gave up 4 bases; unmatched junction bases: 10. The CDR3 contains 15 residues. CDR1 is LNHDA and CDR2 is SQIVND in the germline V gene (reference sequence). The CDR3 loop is CASAPSGQGGYGYTF. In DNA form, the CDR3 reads TGTGCCAGTGCCCCCTCCGGACAGGGGGGCTATGGCTACACCTTC.

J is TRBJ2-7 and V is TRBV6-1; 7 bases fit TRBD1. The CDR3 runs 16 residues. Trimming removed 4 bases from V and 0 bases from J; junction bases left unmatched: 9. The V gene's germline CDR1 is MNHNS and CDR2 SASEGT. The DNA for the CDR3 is TGTGCCAGCAGTGGAAGGACAGGCAGGAGCTCCTACGAGCAGTACTTC. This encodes CASSGRTGRSSYEQYF.

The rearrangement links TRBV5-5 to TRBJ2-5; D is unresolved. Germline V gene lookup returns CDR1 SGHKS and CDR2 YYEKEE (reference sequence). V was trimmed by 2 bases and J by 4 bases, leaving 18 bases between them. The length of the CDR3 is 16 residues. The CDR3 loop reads CASSFSYDRKGETQYF. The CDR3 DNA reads TGTGCCAGCAGCTTCTCCTACGACCGGAAGGGAGAGACCCAGTACTTC.

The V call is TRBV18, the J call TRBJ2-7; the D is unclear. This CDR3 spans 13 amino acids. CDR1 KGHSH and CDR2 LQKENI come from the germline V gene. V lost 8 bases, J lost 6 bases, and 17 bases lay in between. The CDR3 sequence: CASAGSAISEQYF. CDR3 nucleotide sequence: TGTGCCAGCGCAGGATCCGCCATCTCCGAGCAGTACTTC.

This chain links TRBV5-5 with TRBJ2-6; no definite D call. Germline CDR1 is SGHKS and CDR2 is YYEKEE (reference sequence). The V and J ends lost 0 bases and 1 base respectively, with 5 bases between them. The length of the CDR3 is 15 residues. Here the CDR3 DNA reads TGTGCCAGCAGCTTGGCAGTATCTGGGGCCAACGTCCTGACTTTC. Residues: CASSLAVSGANVLTF.

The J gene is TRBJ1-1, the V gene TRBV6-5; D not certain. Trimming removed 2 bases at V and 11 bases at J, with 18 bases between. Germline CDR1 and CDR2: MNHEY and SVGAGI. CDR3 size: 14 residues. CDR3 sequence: CASSYQVGRPTAFF. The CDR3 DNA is TGTGCCAGCAGTTACCAAGTAGGACGACCGACGGCTTTCTTT.

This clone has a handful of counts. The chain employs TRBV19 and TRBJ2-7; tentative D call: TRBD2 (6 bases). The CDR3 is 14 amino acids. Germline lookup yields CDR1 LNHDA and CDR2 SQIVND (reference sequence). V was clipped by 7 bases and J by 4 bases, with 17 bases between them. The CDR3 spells CASTPRVGGYEQYF. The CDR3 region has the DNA TGTGCCAGTACCCCCAGGGTGGGGGGTTACGAGCAGTACTTC.